Below, one TCR beta chain is given with its context. Its antigen is unidentified. This CDR3 has 15 amino acids. Germline V gene data show CDR1 as LNHDA and CDR2 as SQIVND (reference sequence). The ends lost 6 bases at V and 0 bases at J; junction bases unmatched: 8. Each donor (without exception) was a healthy Caucasian. Template switching introduced a universal primer site, and the cDNA bore unique molecular identifiers. TCRdb reanalysed the 5' RACE reads using MiXCR and keeps one entry per CDR3 protein. The sample carries under 300,000 distinct CDR3 sequences, about 8% recorded once. This entry belongs to a study of identical twins. General study findings and limits: Recombination models fit unrelated individuals' TCR alpha sharing but underestimated twins'. Some out-of-frame alpha sequences were shared by twins, and these showed excess low generation probability.

This same sample was also taken into another study, of yellow fever vaccine responses in identical twins.

The gene calls are TRBV19 and TRBJ2-7, with 7 bases aligning to TRBD1. The sample consisted of CD8+ T cells sorted from blood. This receptor was obtained from a woman between 18 and 29 years old in good health. The CDR3 protein is CASRKTGISSYEQYF. CDR3 bases: TGTGCCAGTAGGAAGACAGGGATTAGCTCCTACGAGCAGTACTTC. Using reference TRBV19 and TRBJ2-7 for the parts outside the CDR3, the full variable domain is DGGITQSPKYLFRKEGQNVTLSCEQNLNHDAMYWYRQDPGQGLRLIYYSQIVNDFQKGDIAEGYSVSREKKESFPLTVTSAQKNPTAFYLCASRKTGISSYEQYFGPGTRLTVT.